A selection of T cell receptor beta chains follows, all from one sample in a study of T cell responses to AZD1222 COVID-19 vaccine. Data came from immunoSEQ multiplex PCR; TCRdb stores just in-frame clones and leaves some out. The repertoire consists of about 140,000 clones, with 80% to 95% occurring once and the leading ten covering around 1.7%. The sample in question was peripheral blood, obtained on day 0 of AZD1222 vaccination. The receptor set was obtained from an adult in good health. CDR3s include the opening cysteine and the closing phenylalanine or tryptophan. The order of the fields is D gene, J gene, clone size, V gene, CDR3 DNA, CDR3 protein. A D gene is named only where the DNA matches it firmly. Not every row has a clone size; where given, it reads once, few, many or a size class.

. | TRBJ1-1 | . | TRBV6-5 | TGTGCCAGCAGTTCCGAGGGGGGTGAAGCTTTCTTT | CASSSEGGEAFF
TRBD2 | TRBJ2-7 | once | TRBV11-2 | TGTGCCAGCAGCTCCCTCCGCGGGAGAGGGGAGCAGTACTTC | CASSSLRGRGEQYF
. | TRBJ1-2 | . | TRBV24-1 | TGTGCCACCTCGGGAGGAGGCTACACCTTC | CATSGGGYTF
. | TRBJ2-7 | . | TRBV30 | TGTGCCTGGAGCAAAAACTACGAGCAGTACTTC | CAWSKNYEQYF
. | TRBJ2-1 | . | TRBV7-2 | TGTGCCAGCAGCTTAAACAGGGTAAACAATGAGCAGTTCTTC | CASSLNRVNNEQFF
. | TRBJ1-1 | . | TRBV6-5 | TGTGCCAGCAGGGGGGGCGTAAGAGGGACTGAAGCTTTCTTT | CASRGGVRGTEAFF
TRBD1 | TRBJ2-3 | once | TRBV4-1 | TGCGCCAGCAGCAACAGGGGTAGCACAGATACGCAGTATTTT | CASSNRGSTDTQYF
. | TRBJ1-5 | . | TRBV28 | TGTGCCAGCAGTTTCCGACCTTCCAATCAGCCCCAGCATTTT | CASSFRPSNQPQHF
TRBD2 | TRBJ2-7 | once | TRBV10-2 | TGCGCCAGCGGACCCTCTAGCGGGAAGGGCGAGCAGTACTTC | CASGPSSGKGEQYF
. | TRBJ1-5 | . | TRBV27 | TGTGCCAGCAGGGGGGGGGCGAAAGGTCAGCCCCAGCATTTT | CASRGGAKGQPQHF
. | TRBJ1-6 | . | TRBV6-5 | TGTGCCAGCAGTTACGGGGGGCTTGATTCACCCCTCCACTTT | CASSYGGLDSPLHF
TRBD2 | TRBJ2-1 | . | TRBV6-5 | TGTGCCAGCAGTCAGACTAGCGGCCGGTTGGATGAGCAGTTCTTC | CASSQTSGRLDEQFF
TRBD1 | TRBJ1-2 | . | TRBV10-3 | TGTGCCATCAGCCTGACAGGGGGCGACTATGGCTACACCTTC | CAISLTGGDYGYTF
TRBD1 | TRBJ2-7 | . | TRBV14 | TGTGCCAGCAGCCAAGGGGCAGGGGGCGAGCAGTACTTC | CASSQGAGGEQYF
. | TRBJ2-1 | . | TRBV27 | TGTGCCAGCAGTTTGGGGAGTCAAGTGGATGAGCAGTTCTTC | CASSLGSQVDEQFF
. | TRBJ1-2 | . | TRBV2 | TGTGCCACGTGGAAAGGGGGGGCCTATGGCTACACCTTC | CATWKGGAYGYTF
TRBD2 | TRBJ2-7 | . | TRBV6-5 | TGTGCCTCCTCCGGAGCGGGAGTGGGCGAGCAGTACTTC | CASSGAGVGEQYF
TRBD1 | TRBJ2-7 | once | TRBV28 | TGTGCCAGCAGTACCTGGACAGGGTCCTACGAGCAGTACTTC | CASSTWTGSYEQYF
. | TRBJ2-7 | . | TRBV3-1/TRBV3-2 | TGTGCCAGCAGCCACTTTTCCTACGAGCAGTACTTC | CASSHFSYEQYF
TRBD2 | TRBJ2-2 | . | TRBV12-5 | TGTGCTAGTGGTTTGGTACCCAGCGGGATTTCCGGGGAGCTGTTTTTT | CASGLVPSGISGELFF
. | TRBJ1-5 | . | TRBV5-1 | TGCGCCAGCCCAGACAGAAGAAACAATCAGCCCCAGCATTTT | CASPDRRNNQPQHF
TRBD1 | TRBJ1-3 | . | TRBV11-2 | TGTGCCAGCAGCCCAGGGGGCTCTGGAAACACCATATATTTT | CASSPGGSGNTIYF
TRBD1 | TRBJ2-1 | . | TRBV6-5 | TGTGCCACCAGGGGGACGGTGAATGAGCAGTTCTTC | CATRGTVNEQFF
TRBD2 | TRBJ2-5 | . | TRBV5-1 | TGCGCCAGCAACCCGCAGGCGGGAGGGCCCGGTGAGACCCAGTACTTC | CASNPQAGGPGETQYF
. | TRBJ1-5 | . | TRBV9 | TGTGCCAGCAGCCCTGAGGGGGGGGGTTCCAATCAGCCCCAGCATTTT | CASSPEGGGSNQPQHF
TRBD1 | TRBJ1-2 | . | TRBV18 | TGTGCCAGCTCACCCGACCAACAGGGGGCAAGCGGCTACACCTTC | CASSPDQQGASGYTF
TRBD1 | TRBJ2-3 | . | TRBV2 | TGTGCCAGCAGTGCGAAAAGGCCGGGACAGGGCCCTCGCCCGCAGTATTTT | CASSAKRPGQGPRPQYF
TRBD2 | TRBJ2-1 | . | TRBV19 | TGTGCCAGTAGTTCTGTTGCAGCGGGATCGGATGAGCAGTTCTTC | CASSSVAAGSDEQFF